The table lists the clone carrying this T cell receptor beta chain with a few counts. Its cognate antigen is unknown. The record originates from a study of T-cell memory formation after mild COVID-19. Researchers used 5'RACE with constant-segment primers to make TCR alpha and TCR beta cDNA libraries that carry sample barcodes and UMIs. One entry per CDR3 protein results from TCRdb running MiXCR on the 5' RACE reads. The data hold nearly 200,000 distinct CDR3 sequences, with approximately 20% observed a single time. General observations from the study: Contracting clones localized mainly to CM and EM when CD4+ and mainly to EMRA when CD8+. Contracting clones from day 15 to 85 showed balanced CD4/CD8; later expanders favored CD4+. Cross-reactive memory seemingly joined, as some responding clones were found in pre-infection memory.

This TCR was recovered from an adult woman who had mild COVID-19 (a few samples of this study predate the infection). Cell type and time point are not known. Sequencing input: PBMCs or a T cell subset sorted from them (not recorded which).

Written as DNA, the CDR3 is TGTGCCAGTAGCCGGCCCGGAGGTTCTAACTATGGCTACACCTTC. It yields the protein CASSRPGGSNYGYTF. The chain carries TRBV19 and TRBJ1-2; D is unresolved. Per the germline V gene, CDR1 is LNHDA and CDR2 is SQIVND (reference sequence). This CDR3 has 15 amino acids. Trimming took off 6 bases at V and 0 bases at J, with 14 bases between the two ends.